This T cell receptor beta chain was identified during a study of T cells after yellow fever vaccination. This clonotype has a handful of counts. The CDR3 has 15 amino acids. Trimming left V 1 base short and J 4 bases short, with 14 bases between. Germline CDR1 and CDR2: SGHTA and FQGNSA. TCRdb independently ran MiXCR on the 5' RACE reads; one entry per CDR3 protein. The table has hundreds of thousands of distinct CDR3 sequences, 12% seen once. This specimen consisted of PBMCs, obtained on the day of the yellow fever booster vaccination. This receptor was obtained from a man aged 25 to 40 who received the YFV17D yellow fever vaccine. The genes are TRBV7-2 and TRBJ2-7, with a weak D call TRBD2 (5 bases). CDR3 bases: TGTGCCAGCAGCTTAGGGTCCCAGCGGAGATACGAGCAGTACTTC. It translates to CASSLGSQRRYEQYF.